This T cell receptor (beta chain) was profiled in a study of cytomegalovirus exposure and HLA in healthy donors. This clone has more than one count but fewer than ten. Primers for the PCR totalled 60 Vbeta and 13 Jbeta. Data came from immunoSEQ multiplex PCR; TCRdb stores just in-frame clones and leaves some out. The sample carries under 120,000 clones, 70% recorded once. From germline, CDR1 is SGHNT and CDR2 YENEEA. The germline V and J ends were trimmed by 1 base and 8 bases, with 9 bases remaining between them. This CDR3 spans 13 amino acids. The chain has TRBV11-3 and TRBJ2-1, with D perhaps matching TRBD1 (5 bases). The sample comprised PBMCs. This TCR came from a man in his forties or fifties in good health and CMV-seropositive. The CDR3 loop is CASSLGPRDEQFF. The CDR3 nucleotides read TGTGCCAGCAGCTTAGGGCCCAGGGATGAGCAGTTCTTC.